The rows below give T cell receptor beta chains drawn from one sample of a study of cytomegalovirus exposure and HLA in healthy donors. TCRdb's table, derived via immunoSEQ multiplex PCR, lists solely in-frame clones and lacks some. The data show over 60,000 clones, with approximately 96% seen just once and 4% to 5.5% held by the top ten. Sequenced: PBMCs. These receptors were collected from a man between 18 and 35 years old in good health and CMV-seropositive. Both conserved end residues are part of each CDR3. The order of the fields is clone size, D gene, V gene, CDR3 length, J gene, CDR3 protein, CDR3 DNA. A D gene is named only where the DNA matches it firmly. A row's size may be missing; if present it is once, few, many or a size class.

clone size: few
D gene: -
V gene: TRBV4-2
CDR3 length: 15
J gene: TRBJ2-3
CDR3 protein: CASSQSITLRDTQYF
CDR3 DNA: TGTGCCAGCAGCCAAAGCATAACCCTGCGAGATACGCAGTATTTT

clone size: -
D gene: -
V gene: TRBV11-2
CDR3 length: 12
J gene: TRBJ1-1
CDR3 protein: CASSLAGTEAFF
CDR3 DNA: TGTGCCAGCAGCTTAGCGGGGACTGAAGCTTTCTTT

clone size: -
D gene: TRBD1
V gene: TRBV5-4
CDR3 length: 15
J gene: TRBJ2-1
CDR3 protein: CASSSGTGAYNEQFF
CDR3 DNA: TGTGCCAGCAGCTCCGGGACAGGGGCCTACAATGAGCAGTTCTTC

clone size: -
D gene: TRBD2
V gene: TRBV9
CDR3 length: 16
J gene: TRBJ2-3
CDR3 protein: CASSVTTSGNRDTQYF
CDR3 DNA: TGTGCCAGCAGCGTCACAACTAGCGGGAATAGAGATACGCAGTATTTT

clone size: -
D gene: TRBD2
V gene: TRBV2
CDR3 length: 15
J gene: TRBJ2-1
CDR3 protein: CASSEAPGLYNEQFF
CDR3 DNA: TGTGCCAGCAGTGAAGCGCCGGGACTATACAATGAGCAGTTCTTC

clone size: -
D gene: -
V gene: TRBV27
CDR3 length: 14
J gene: TRBJ2-2
CDR3 protein: CASISGYGSGELFF
CDR3 DNA: TGTGCCAGCATATCAGGGTACGGTTCCGGGGAGCTGTTTTTT

clone size: once
D gene: -
V gene: TRBV7-2
CDR3 length: 13
J gene: TRBJ1-1
CDR3 protein: CASSPTGNTEAFF
CDR3 DNA: TGTGCCAGCAGCCCGACAGGGAACACTGAAGCTTTCTTT

clone size: -
D gene: -
V gene: TRBV2
CDR3 length: 17
J gene: TRBJ2-2
CDR3 protein: CAGFPLRTAPESGELFF
CDR3 DNA: TGTGCCGGATTCCCTCTCCGGACAGCCCCTGAGAGCGGGGAGCTGTTTTTT

clone size: -
D gene: TRBD2
V gene: TRBV7-2
CDR3 length: 18
J gene: TRBJ2-3
CDR3 protein: CASSSKAGTSGPSDTQYF
CDR3 DNA: TGTGCCAGCAGCTCCAAAGCCGGGACTAGTGGTCCTTCGGATACGCAGTATTTT

clone size: -
D gene: -
V gene: TRBV11-3
CDR3 length: 12
J gene: TRBJ1-2
CDR3 protein: CASSMWSDGYTF
CDR3 DNA: TGTGCCAGCAGCATGTGGTCGGATGGCTACACCTTC

clone size: -
D gene: -
V gene: TRBV28
CDR3 length: 13
J gene: TRBJ2-7
CDR3 protein: CASSLSINDEQYF
CDR3 DNA: TGTGCCAGCAGTTTATCTATAAACGACGAGCAGTACTTC

clone size: -
D gene: -
V gene: TRBV15
CDR3 length: 15
J gene: TRBJ1-4
CDR3 protein: CATSRVPTGDEKLFF
CDR3 DNA: TGTGCCACCAGCAGAGTCCCCACTGGTGATGAAAAACTGTTTTTT

clone size: -
D gene: TRBD2
V gene: TRBV4-3
CDR3 length: 15
J gene: TRBJ2-5
CDR3 protein: CASSQDLAGRETQYF
CDR3 DNA: TGCGCCAGCAGCCAAGATCTAGCGGGAAGGGAGACCCAGTACTTC

clone size: -
D gene: TRBD1
V gene: TRBV28
CDR3 length: 18
J gene: TRBJ1-6
CDR3 protein: CASSPPLQGASYNSPLHF
CDR3 DNA: TGTGCCAGCAGTCCCCCTCTACAGGGGGCCTCCTATAATTCACCCCTCCACTTT

clone size: -
D gene: -
V gene: TRBV5-6
CDR3 length: 14
J gene: TRBJ1-1
CDR3 protein: CASSLEGGNTEAFF
CDR3 DNA: TGTGCCAGCAGCTTGGAAGGGGGGAACACTGAAGCTTTCTTT

clone size: -
D gene: -
V gene: TRBV7-2
CDR3 length: 14
J gene: TRBJ2-7
CDR3 protein: CASSQKGGPSEQYF
CDR3 DNA: TGTGCCAGCAGCCAAAAGGGGGGGCCCTCCGAGCAGTACTTC

clone size: -
D gene: TRBD2
V gene: TRBV7-4
CDR3 length: 15
J gene: TRBJ2-1
CDR3 protein: CASSRLAGGPNEQFF
CDR3 DNA: TGTGCCAGCAGCCGACTAGCGGGGGGGCCGAATGAGCAGTTCTTC

clone size: -
D gene: -
V gene: TRBV6-1
CDR3 length: 14
J gene: TRBJ1-5
CDR3 protein: CASRNRAPRQPQHF
CDR3 DNA: TGTGCCAGCAGGAACAGGGCCCCGAGGCAGCCCCAGCATTTT

clone size: -
D gene: TRBD2
V gene: TRBV5-1
CDR3 length: 17
J gene: TRBJ2-1
CDR3 protein: CASSSLAGGPRDNEQFF
CDR3 DNA: TGCGCCAGCAGCTCACTAGCGGGAGGGCCTAGGGACAATGAGCAGTTCTTC

clone size: -
D gene: -
V gene: TRBV27
CDR3 length: 17
J gene: TRBJ1-2
CDR3 protein: CASSLDPGGEKNYGYTF
CDR3 DNA: TGTGCCAGCAGTTTAGATCCGGGGGGCGAAAAAAACTATGGCTACACCTTC

clone size: once
D gene: TRBD1
V gene: TRBV7-2
CDR3 length: 15
J gene: TRBJ2-3
CDR3 protein: CASSRTGQGTDTQYF
CDR3 DNA: TGTGCCAGCAGTCGGACGGGACAGGGCACAGATACGCAGTATTTT

clone size: -
D gene: -
V gene: TRBV6-6
CDR3 length: 11
J gene: TRBJ2-1
CDR3 protein: CASTFRGEQFF
CDR3 DNA: TGTGCCAGCACCTTTCGAGGTGAGCAGTTCTTC

clone size: -
D gene: TRBD1
V gene: TRBV23-1
CDR3 length: 17
J gene: TRBJ1-6
CDR3 protein: CASSLPWWGTDNSPLHF
CDR3 DNA: TGCGCCAGCAGTCTTCCCTGGTGGGGGACAGATAATTCACCCCTCCACTTT

clone size: -
D gene: -
V gene: TRBV11-3
CDR3 length: 13
J gene: TRBJ2-7
CDR3 protein: CASSLGEAYEQYF
CDR3 DNA: TGTGCCAGCAGCTTAGGGGAGGCCTACGAGCAGTACTTC

clone size: once
D gene: TRBD2
V gene: TRBV27
CDR3 length: 17
J gene: TRBJ2-1
CDR3 protein: CASRPRLGGSSYNEQFF
CDR3 DNA: TGTGCCAGCAGACCCCGGCTCGGGGGGAGCTCCTACAATGAGCAGTTCTTC

clone size: once
D gene: TRBD1
V gene: TRBV4-1
CDR3 length: 15
J gene: TRBJ1-1
CDR3 protein: CASSQAYDRGTEAFF
CDR3 DNA: TGCGCCAGCAGCCAAGCCTACGACAGGGGAACTGAAGCTTTCTTT

clone size: -
D gene: TRBD1
V gene: TRBV6-6
CDR3 length: 14
J gene: TRBJ2-7
CDR3 protein: CASSYLGQSYEQYF
CDR3 DNA: TGTGCCAGCAGTTACTTGGGACAGTCCTACGAGCAGTACTTC

clone size: -
D gene: -
V gene: TRBV11-2
CDR3 length: 16
J gene: TRBJ2-2
CDR3 protein: CASSLVVGAVTGELFF
CDR3 DNA: TGTGCCAGCAGCTTAGTTGTGGGGGCGGTCACCGGGGAGCTGTTTTTT

clone size: once
D gene: -
V gene: TRBV21-1
CDR3 length: 15
J gene: TRBJ2-7
CDR3 protein: CASSMMGQGCYEQYF
CDR3 DNA: TGTGCCAGCAGCATGATGGGACAGGGTTGTTACGAGCAGTACTTC

clone size: -
D gene: -
V gene: TRBV7-9
CDR3 length: 18
J gene: TRBJ2-6
CDR3 protein: CASSFGFILSSGANVLTF
CDR3 DNA: TGTGCCAGCAGCTTCGGCTTTATACTAAGCTCTGGGGCCAACGTCCTGACTTTC

clone size: -
D gene: -
V gene: TRBV27
CDR3 length: 18
J gene: TRBJ1-1
CDR3 protein: CASSLEGGVGAVNAEAFF
CDR3 DNA: TGTGCCAGCAGTTTGGAGGGGGGGGTTGGGGCGGTGAACGCTGAAGCTTTCTTT

clone size: -
D gene: -
V gene: TRBV6-1
CDR3 length: 15
J gene: TRBJ2-5
CDR3 protein: CASSGPWTSQETQYF
CDR3 DNA: TGTGCCAGCAGTGGCCCTTGGACAAGCCAAGAGACCCAGTACTTC

clone size: -
D gene: -
V gene: TRBV5-6
CDR3 length: 13
J gene: TRBJ1-2
CDR3 protein: CASSLLENYGYTF
CDR3 DNA: TGTGCCAGCAGCTTGTTGGAGAACTATGGCTACACCTTC

clone size: -
D gene: TRBD2
V gene: TRBV4-1
CDR3 length: 14
J gene: TRBJ2-7
CDR3 protein: CASSQAGGNYEQYF
CDR3 DNA: TGCGCCAGCAGCCAAGCGGGAGGGAACTACGAGCAGTACTTC

clone size: -
D gene: -
V gene: TRBV29-1
CDR3 length: 12
J gene: TRBJ1-1
CDR3 protein: CSVEGSHTEAFF
CDR3 DNA: TGCAGCGTAGAGGGATCCCATACTGAAGCTTTCTTT

clone size: once
D gene: -
V gene: TRBV6-6
CDR3 length: 15
J gene: TRBJ2-1
CDR3 protein: CASSYSWGLHNEQFF
CDR3 DNA: TGTGCCAGCAGTTACTCGTGGGGGCTCCACAATGAGCAGTTCTTC

clone size: -
D gene: TRBD1
V gene: TRBV5-6
CDR3 length: 14
J gene: TRBJ1-1
CDR3 protein: CASSWTGVNTEAFF
CDR3 DNA: TGTGCCAGCAGCTGGACAGGGGTGAACACTGAAGCTTTCTTT

clone size: -
D gene: TRBD1
V gene: TRBV5-5
CDR3 length: 14
J gene: TRBJ2-5
CDR3 protein: CASSPQDREETQYF
CDR3 DNA: TGTGCCAGCAGCCCACAAGACAGGGAAGAGACCCAGTACTTC

clone size: once
D gene: TRBD1
V gene: TRBV7-6
CDR3 length: 15
J gene: TRBJ1-6
CDR3 protein: CASSLTTGGGSPLHF
CDR3 DNA: TGTGCCAGCAGCTTAACTACAGGGGGTGGTTCACCCCTCCACTTT

clone size: -
D gene: TRBD2
V gene: TRBV5-1
CDR3 length: 20
J gene: TRBJ2-1
CDR3 protein: CASSDWAWLSSGRIYNEQFF
CDR3 DNA: TGCGCCAGCAGCGACTGGGCCTGGCTCTCTAGCGGGAGGATTTACAATGAGCAGTTCTTC

clone size: -
D gene: TRBD2
V gene: TRBV27
CDR3 length: 16
J gene: TRBJ2-3
CDR3 protein: CANASRLGREKDTQYF
CDR3 DNA: TGTGCCAACGCCTCCCGCCTCGGGAGGGAAAAAGATACGCAGTATTTT

clone size: -
D gene: -
V gene: TRBV27
CDR3 length: 14
J gene: TRBJ2-3
CDR3 protein: CASSSDWGTDTQYF
CDR3 DNA: TGTGCCAGCAGCTCGGACTGGGGCACAGATACGCAGTATTTT

clone size: -
D gene: TRBD1
V gene: TRBV28
CDR3 length: 14
J gene: TRBJ1-2
CDR3 protein: CASSSNSGGSGYTF
CDR3 DNA: TGTGCCAGCAGTTCGAACTCAGGGGGCAGTGGCTACACCTTC

clone size: -
D gene: -
V gene: TRBV7-6
CDR3 length: 14
J gene: TRBJ2-7
CDR3 protein: CASSLSSEAYEQYF
CDR3 DNA: TGTGCCAGCAGCTTATCATCAGAAGCCTACGAGCAGTACTTC

clone size: -
D gene: -
V gene: TRBV9
CDR3 length: 15
J gene: TRBJ2-7
CDR3 protein: CASSARQDSSYEQYF
CDR3 DNA: TGTGCCAGCAGCGCCCGACAGGACAGCTCCTACGAGCAGTACTTC

clone size: -
D gene: -
V gene: TRBV6-1
CDR3 length: 14
J gene: TRBJ2-3
CDR3 protein: CASSPRTGTDTQYF
CDR3 DNA: TGTGCCAGCAGCCCTAGGACTGGCACAGATACGCAGTATTTT

clone size: -
D gene: TRBD1
V gene: TRBV5-1
CDR3 length: 16
J gene: TRBJ2-1
CDR3 protein: CASSLGDSVYYNEQFF
CDR3 DNA: TGCGCCAGCAGCTTGGGGGACAGCGTCTACTACAATGAGCAGTTCTTC

clone size: -
D gene: -
V gene: TRBV29-1
CDR3 length: 15
J gene: TRBJ1-1
CDR3 protein: CSVPTRSEGNTEAFF
CDR3 DNA: TGCAGCGTTCCAACGAGGAGTGAGGGTAACACTGAAGCTTTCTTT

clone size: once
D gene: TRBD2
V gene: TRBV5-6
CDR3 length: 18
J gene: TRBJ2-1
CDR3 protein: CASSLFGFGLAAYNEQFF
CDR3 DNA: TGTGCCAGCAGCTTGTTTGGGTTCGGACTAGCGGCGTACAATGAGCAGTTCTTC

clone size: -
D gene: TRBD1
V gene: TRBV2
CDR3 length: 16
J gene: TRBJ1-3
CDR3 protein: CASSEATGDSGNTIYF
CDR3 DNA: TGTGCCAGCAGTGAAGCAACAGGGGACTCTGGAAACACCATATATTTT